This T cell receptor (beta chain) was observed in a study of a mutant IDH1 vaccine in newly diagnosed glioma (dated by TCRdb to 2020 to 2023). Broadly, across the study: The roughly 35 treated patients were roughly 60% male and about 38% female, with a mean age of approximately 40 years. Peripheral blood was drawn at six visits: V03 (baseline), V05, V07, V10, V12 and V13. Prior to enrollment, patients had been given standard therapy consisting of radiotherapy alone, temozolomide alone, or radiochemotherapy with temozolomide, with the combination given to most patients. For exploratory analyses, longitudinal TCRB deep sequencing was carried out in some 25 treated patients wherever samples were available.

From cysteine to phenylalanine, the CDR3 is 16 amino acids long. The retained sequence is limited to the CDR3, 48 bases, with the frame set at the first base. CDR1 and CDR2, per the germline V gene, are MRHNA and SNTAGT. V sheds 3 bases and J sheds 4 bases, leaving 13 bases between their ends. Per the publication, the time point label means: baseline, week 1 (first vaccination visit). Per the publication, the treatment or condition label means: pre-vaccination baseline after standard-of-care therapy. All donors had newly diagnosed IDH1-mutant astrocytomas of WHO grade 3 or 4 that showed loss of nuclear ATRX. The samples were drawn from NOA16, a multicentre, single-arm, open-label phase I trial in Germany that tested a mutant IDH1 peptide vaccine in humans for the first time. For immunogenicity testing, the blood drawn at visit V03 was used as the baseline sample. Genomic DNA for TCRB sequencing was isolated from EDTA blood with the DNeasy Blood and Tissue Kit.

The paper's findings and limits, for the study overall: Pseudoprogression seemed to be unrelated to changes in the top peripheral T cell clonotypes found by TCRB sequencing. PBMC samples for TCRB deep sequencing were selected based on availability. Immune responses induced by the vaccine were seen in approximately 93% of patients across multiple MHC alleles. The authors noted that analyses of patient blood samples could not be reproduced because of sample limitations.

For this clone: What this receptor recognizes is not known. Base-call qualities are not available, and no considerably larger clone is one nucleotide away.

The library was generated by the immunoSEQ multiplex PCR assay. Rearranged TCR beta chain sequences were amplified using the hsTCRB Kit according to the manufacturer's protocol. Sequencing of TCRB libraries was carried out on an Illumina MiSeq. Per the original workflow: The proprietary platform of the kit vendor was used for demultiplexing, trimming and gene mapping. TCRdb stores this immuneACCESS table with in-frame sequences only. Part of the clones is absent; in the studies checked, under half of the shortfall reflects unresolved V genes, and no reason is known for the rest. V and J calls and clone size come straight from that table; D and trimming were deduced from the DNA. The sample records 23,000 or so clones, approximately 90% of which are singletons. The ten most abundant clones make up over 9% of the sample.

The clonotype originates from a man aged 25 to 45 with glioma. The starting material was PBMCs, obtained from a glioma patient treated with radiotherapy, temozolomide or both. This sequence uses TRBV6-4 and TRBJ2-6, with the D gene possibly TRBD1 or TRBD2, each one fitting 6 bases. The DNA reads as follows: TGTGCCAGCAGTGATGGGGGGCCTGGAGGGGCCAACGTCCTGACTTTC. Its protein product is CASSDGGPGGANVLTF.